This paragraph covers one T cell receptor (beta chain) sequence. Antigen unknown. In the same sample, other DNA sequences code for this CDR3. cDNA serving as the sequencing template came from extracted, reverse transcribed RNA. Clones were sequenced by immunoSEQ multiplex PCR, and TCRdb holds only the in-frame ones, with some missing. The sample holds roughly 280,000 clones, around 64% seen once. This specimen belongs to a study of CD8+ T cells in alopecia areata. Germline loops: CDR1 LGHNA, CDR2 YNFKEQ. V lost 1 base, J lost 2 bases, and 8 bases lay in between. The CDR3 is 14 amino acids. Study-level results: During tofacitinib treatment, many expanded lesional clones remained in scalp and blood. Resident alphabeta T-cell populations of normal skin are likewise subject to sequencing in scalp samples. Tofacitinib yielded significantly lower scalp clonality and fewer expanded CD8+ clones among the top 100. Higher clonality than in normal scalp was seen in lesional scalp, especially alopecia totalis/universalis.

Noted treatment: oral pan-JAK inhibitor, 5-10 mg twice daily. V usage is TRBV4-2 and J usage is TRBJ1-2; no clear D gene. The TCR was taken from a human donor with alopecia areata. The specimen was CD4+ T cells sorted from blood, collected around week 54, from a patient treated with tofacitinib. The CDR3 here is CASSQVRENYGYTF. The CDR3 bases are TGTGCCAGCAGCCAAGTTAGAGAGAACTATGGCTACACCTTC.